This T cell receptor (beta chain) was sequenced in a study of beta chain features in type 1 diabetes (dated by TCRdb to the late 2010s). At the level of the whole study: No differences in mean age, gender distribution, total cell number or subset yield were found between patients and healthy donors. A total of roughly 100 million sorted cells were examined across all samples, and RNA yield correlated strongly with the number of cells per subset. In the study, recently diagnosed type 1 diabetes patients and matched healthy donors were compared on the TCRB repertoires of their sorted circulating CD4+ T cell subsets. Regulatory and stem cell-like memory subsets were obtained from only 8 patients and roughly eight healthy donors, while naive and central memory subsets were obtained from all 28 donors.

Each donor gave one peripheral blood draw, roughly 0.12 L on average, collected into heparinised tubes. A BD FACSAria II was used to sort naive, central memory, regulatory and stem cell-like memory CD4+ T cells with a panel that included CD45RO, CCR7, CD25, CD127, CD95 and CD27. Every sorted population had a purity above 98%. Right away, PBMCs were isolated by Lymphoprep density gradient centrifugation and were stained directly, with no culture step. To minimize batch effects, samples were stained and sorted in pairs, one healthy donor with one patient per experiment. The CDR3 runs 15 residues from the cysteine to the phenylalanine. Only the CDR3 DNA is retained, 45 bases long and in frame from the first base. Looking up the germline V gene yields CDR1 SNHLY and CDR2 FYNNEI. Ends trimmed: V by 6 bases, J by 5 bases; bases unmatched to a gene: 7. All of the isolated RNA was reverse transcribed with the High Capacity cDNA Reverse Transcription Kit, so expressed TCRB transcripts were sequenced. Naive, central memory and regulatory T cell samples underwent deep immunoSEQ sequencing, averaging about 3.57 million total reads per sample. Sorted cells were lysed in RLT buffer, and RNA was extracted using DNase-treated RNeasy Micro or Mini kits according to cell number. Each cell subset was processed on its own to prevent cross-contamination, while patient and healthy donor samples were processed together. TCRB sequences were amplified from cDNA with the immunoSEQ multiplex PCR, producing 87-bp fragments spanning the CDR3 region. The amplicons were sequenced using the Illumina HiSeq platform. In the paper's pipeline: Synthetic template baselines were used to correct PCR bias computationally, reads within Hamming distance 2 were collapsed, and singletons that could not be merged were discarded. Reads were aligned to IMGT to assign V, D and J genes, CDR3 length, and insertions or deletions at six rearrangement sites. Within each subset, clonotype counts were normalized to the number of sorted cells before true diversity and Gini coefficients were calculated with the tcR R package. The overlap coefficient, calculated on TCRB nucleotide sequences, was used to measure repertoire sharing. As stored in TCRdb, this immuneACCESS dataset retains in-frame rearrangements with V and J assigned. A fraction of the clones does not appear; measured against another copy, unresolved V genes explain less than half of the discrepancy, and the remainder lacks a known reason. V and J calls and clone size are those listed in that table; D and trimming were worked out from the DNA. In all, the sample holds under 400,000 clones, and 14% of those were seen once. Of the sample, over 5% is held by the ten largest clones.

This clone came up a few times. Its antigen is not yet known. No much larger clone exists at a distance of one base, and base qualities are not known. Overall results and qualifications from the work: Patients with type 1 diabetes made fewer insertions and deleted more nucleotides at VDJ recombination sites, implying thymic rearrangement abnormalities. Shorter templates might be favored by PCR, yet because patient and control samples were amplified and corrected together, any such skew would affect both groups equally. A moderate but significant shortening of TCRB CDR3 length was observed in type 1 diabetes patients in all four CD4+ subsets. Because small numbers of individuals were included in the HLA sub-analyses, any influence of HLA type on TCRB rearrangement was left unresolved. Sequencing cDNA rather than genomic DNA could over-represent highly expressing activated cells, although activation and CD3 levels did not differ between groups. The naive, central memory and regulatory TCRB repertoires appeared to resemble one another more closely among patients than among healthy donors.

The chain links TRBV2 with TRBJ2-2, and TRBD1 matches 9 of the central bases. This receptor was obtained from a young man in good health. Material for sequencing was central memory CD4+ T cells from blood. The bases read TGTGCCAGCAGACCCGACAGGGGGTTTACCGGGGAGCTGTTTTTT. It specifies CASRPDRGFTGELFF.